These T cell receptor beta chains were read from a single sample in a study of blood T cell repertoires in COVID-19. Data came from immunoSEQ multiplex PCR; TCRdb stores just in-frame clones and leaves some out. There are 200,000 to 250,000 clones in the sample; approximately 80% occur only once, and about 20% lies in the top ten. Sequencing used peripheral blood. These receptors came from a young man with active or convalescent COVID-19. The CDR3 runs from the conserved cysteine through the conserved F or W. The order of the fields is V gene, D gene, clone size, J gene, CDR3 DNA, CDR3 protein. D genes are given only for firm matches. Size is stated for part of the rows, as once, few or many counts, or as a class when the clone is expanded.

TRBV6-5	TRBD1	NA	TRBJ1-5	TGTGCCAGCAGTTCGACAGGGATGCGTCAGCCCCAGCATTTT	CASSSTGMRQPQHF
TRBV10-3	NA	NA	TRBJ1-1	TGTGCCACCACAGGGCGTGGATCGAACACTGAAGCTTTCTTT	CATTGRGSNTEAFF
TRBV12-3/TRBV12-4	NA	NA	TRBJ1-2	TGTGCCAGCACCCCCCTCGGCGGTGGTGGCTACACCTTC	CASTPLGGGGYTF
TRBV18	TRBD1	NA	TRBJ1-4	TGTGCCAGCTCACCCCAGGGACAGGGGGGACTGTTTTTT	CASSPQGQGGLFF
TRBV7-2	NA	NA	TRBJ2-3	TGTGCCAGCAGCTTATACACAGATACGCAGTATTTT	CASSLYTDTQYF
TRBV7-2	TRBD2	NA	TRBJ2-1	TGTGCCAGCACCGTCGCGGGGGGTGAGCAGTTCTTC	CASTVAGGEQFF
TRBV7-9	NA	NA	TRBJ2-7	TGTGCCAGCAGCTTTACAGGCTCCTACGAGCAGTACTTC	CASSFTGSYEQYF
TRBV6-2/TRBV6-3	NA	NA	TRBJ2-7	TGTGCCAGCAGTTATTGGGGCAGCTCCTACGAGCAGTACTTC	CASSYWGSSYEQYF
TRBV4-2	TRBD1	NA	TRBJ1-2	TGTGCCAGCAGCCAAGATATGGGACAGGGATCGTCCTATGGCTACACCTTC	CASSQDMGQGSSYGYTF
TRBV7-9	NA	few	TRBJ1-6	TGTGCCAGCAGCCGGGGGGCGAGTGGTAAAACACCCCTCCACTTT	CASSRGASGKTPLHF
TRBV5-1	NA	NA	TRBJ1-5	TGCGCCAGCAGCCGGGGAGGGGACAATCAGCCCCAGCATTTT	CASSRGGDNQPQHF
TRBV5-1	NA	NA	TRBJ1-6	TGCGCCAGCAGCTCAGGGAGGGGTGATTCACCCCTCCACTTT	CASSSGRGDSPLHF
TRBV12-3/TRBV12-4	NA	NA	TRBJ2-3	TGTGCCAGCAGTTTAGCTGGAGGTCAAGCGCAGTATTTT	CASSLAGGQAQYF
TRBV30	TRBD1	NA	TRBJ2-7	TGTGCCTGGAGTCCGACAGGGGTATCCTACGAGCAGTACTTC	CAWSPTGVSYEQYF
TRBV7-3	TRBD2	NA	TRBJ2-1	TGTGCCAGCAGCTTAAAAACGTCGGGAGGGCGGGGCAATGAGCAGTTCTTC	CASSLKTSGGRGNEQFF
TRBV3-1/TRBV3-2	TRBD2	NA	TRBJ2-7	TGTGCCAGCAGCCTAGCGGGGGGGCAGTACGAGCAGTACTTC	CASSLAGGQYEQYF
TRBV6-5	TRBD1	NA	TRBJ1-1	TGTGCCAGCAGTCCCCGGGACAGGAACACTGAAGCTTTCTTT	CASSPRDRNTEAFF
TRBV7-9	NA	NA	TRBJ1-2	TGTGCCAGCAGCTTAGGACAGAGCTATGGCTACACCTTC	CASSLGQSYGYTF
TRBV4-3	NA	NA	TRBJ2-1	TGCGCCAGCAGCCTCGGAGCAAGCTCCTACAATGAGCAGTTCTTC	CASSLGASSYNEQFF